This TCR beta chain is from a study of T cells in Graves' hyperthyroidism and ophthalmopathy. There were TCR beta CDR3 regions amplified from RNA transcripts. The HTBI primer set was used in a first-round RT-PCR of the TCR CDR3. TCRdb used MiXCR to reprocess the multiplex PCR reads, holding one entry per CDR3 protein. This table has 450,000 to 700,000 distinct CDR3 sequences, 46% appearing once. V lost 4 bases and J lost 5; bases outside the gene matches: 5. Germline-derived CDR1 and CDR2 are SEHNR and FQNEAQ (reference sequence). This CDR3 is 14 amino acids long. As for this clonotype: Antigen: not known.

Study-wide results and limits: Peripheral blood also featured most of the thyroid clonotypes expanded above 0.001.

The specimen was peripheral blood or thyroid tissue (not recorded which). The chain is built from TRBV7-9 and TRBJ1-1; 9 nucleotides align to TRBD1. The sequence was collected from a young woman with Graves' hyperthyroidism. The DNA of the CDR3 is TGTGCCAGCAGCTCGCGTGGACAGGGGACTGAAGCTTTCTTT. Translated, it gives CASSSRGQGTEAFF.